This record concerns one TCR beta chain sequence. This sample is part of a study of cytomegalovirus exposure and HLA in healthy donors. PCR primers comprised 60 Vbeta and 13 Jbeta primers. Clones were sequenced by immunoSEQ multiplex PCR, and TCRdb holds only the in-frame ones, with some missing. Here the sample spans 150,000 to 200,000 clones, 80% being singletons. The sequenced material came from PBMCs. The sequence derives from a man aged 18 to 30 in good health and CMV-seropositive.

The CDR3 DNA sequence: TGTGCCAGCAGCCCGAGAGCAGGGGGCGAGCAGTACTTC. Its protein product is CASSPRAGGEQYF. The chain joins TRBV7-2 to TRBJ2-7, with 7 bases matching TRBD1. The germline V gene encodes CDR1 SGHTA and CDR2 FQGNSA. The CDR3 is made up of 13 amino acids. Trimming took 5 bases from V and 6 from J; bases not matched to a gene: 7.